This T cell receptor beta chain was identified during a study of PD-L1 blockade in urothelial cancer. At the level of the study: Male sex and bladder-origin urothelial cancer were recorded for about 90% of the roughly 30 patients. Study-level findings and limits: Individuals with durable benefit had more tumor-infiltrating T lymphocytes than others.

The CDR3 runs to 14 residues. The V gene lost 0 bases and the J gene lost 3 bases, with 6 bases spanning the gap. On this clone: The antigen is undetermined.

Measured with immunoSEQ multiplex PCR; TCRdb has only the in-frame clones, and not every one. This table holds 35,000 or so clones, roughly 38% found once. Locally advanced or metastatic urothelial carcinoma affected the patients. The source material was tumor tissue, sampled before atezolizumab (anti-PD-L1) treatment. The chain employs TRBV23-1 and TRBJ1-3; D might be TRBD1 (6 bases). TRBV23-1 is an ORF for which the function is uncertain. This receptor was obtained from a man aged 60 to 69 with urothelial cancer. The CDR3 is CASSQSRGGNTIYF. The CDR3 coding sequence is TGCGCCAGCAGTCAATCCAGGGGTGGAAACACCATATATTTT.